The 27 T cell receptor beta chains given below trace back to one sample, sequenced in a study of post-analysis software for immune sequencing data. Findings and limits, study-wide: When patients were compared with controls, about 5 TRBV segments were more frequent, TRBV5-6, TRBV5-1 and TRBV20-1 among them.

Unique molecular identifiers were carried by the TCR beta cDNA libraries. TCRdb reanalysed the PCR reads using MiXCR and keeps one entry per CDR3 protein. The repertoire has 650,000 to 850,000 distinct CDR3 sequences, approximately 50% of them found once; the top ten carry roughly 4.4%. These receptors lack a known antigen. Sequences were obtained from blood. The origin of the receptors is a girl aged 10 to 17 with multiple sclerosis.

The rearrangement joins TRBV5-1 to TRBJ2-7; 7 positions agree with TRBD2. After removal of 4 bases from V and 5 bases from J, the junction contained 15 bases not matched to a gene. The CDR3 contains 16 residues. CDR1 is SGHRS and CDR2 is YFSETQ in the germline V gene. CDR3 region: CASSLVGRTSFDEQYF. CDR3 coding DNA: TGCGCCAGCAGCCTAGTTGGGAGGACTAGTTTCGACGAGCAGTACTTC.

The chain uses TRBV5-1 and TRBJ2-7, with no clear D. This CDR3 region has 13 residues. Trimming took 0 bases from V and 5 from J, leaving 9 bases between them. Germline CDR1 SGHRS, CDR2 YFSETQ. CDR3 sequence reads: CASSLGRSNEQYF. Written as DNA, the CDR3 is TGCGCCAGCAGCTTGGGGCGGTCGAACGAGCAGTACTTC.

The rearrangement uses TRBV4-2 and TRBJ2-4, with D unresolved. The V gene lost 0 bases and the J gene lost 0 bases, with 15 bases spanning the gap. Germline V CDR1 and CDR2: LGHNA, YNFKEQ. The CDR3 runs to 18 residues. CDR3 amino acids: CASSQEGGSAVAKNIQYF. In DNA form, the CDR3 reads TGTGCCAGCAGCCAAGAAGGTGGATCCGCAGTAGCCAAAAACATTCAGTACTTC.

This clonotype was counted only a few times. The rearrangement uses TRBV7-2 and TRBJ2-2, with TRBD2 matching 10 bases. Germline lookup yields CDR1 SGHTA and CDR2 FQGNSA. The CDR3 is 16 residues long. V lost 6 bases, J lost 1 base, and 5 bases stayed unmatched. CDR3 sequence reads: CASSLSGGQNTGELFF. DNA for the CDR3: TGTGCCAGCAGTCTTAGCGGGGGGCAGAACACCGGGGAGCTGTTTTTT.

The V and J genes are TRBV5-8 and TRBJ2-7, with a weak D call TRBD2 (6 bases). V lost 4 bases, J lost 10 bases, and 27 bases lay in between. In germline, CDR1 is SGHTS, CDR2 YDEGEE. This CDR3 spans 16 amino acids. CDR3 residues: CASSRHLGTATGEQYF. The CDR3 nucleotides read TGTGCCAGCAGCCGACACCTCGGGACTGCCACGGGTGAACAGTACTTC.

The CDR3 DNA sequence: TGTGCCAGCAGCCGCCGGCCAGGATCTTCCGAGCAGTACTTC. Protein: CASSRRPGSSEQYF. The genes are TRBV7-2 and TRBJ2-5, with unresolved D. The DNA end lines up better with TRBJ2-7; the J call may be wrong. The CDR3 totals 14 residues. Germline CDR1 reads SGHTA; CDR2 reads FQGNSA.

In its sample, this clonotype was seen a few times. The V call is TRBV29-1, the J call TRBJ2-5, with 12 bases matching TRBD2. The V gene end was trimmed by 4 bases and the J gene end by 1 base; junction bases not matched to a gene: 10. Per germline, CDR1 SQVTM and CDR2 ANQGSEA. This CDR3 is built from 17 residues. This chain's CDR3 is CSVGQGASGRAQETQYF. As DNA, the CDR3 is TGCAGCGTTGGCCAAGGCGCTAGCGGGAGGGCCCAAGAGACCCAGTACTTC. The entire variable domain, with the rest obtained from reference TRBV29-1 and TRBJ2-5, is as follows: SAVISQKPSRDICQRGTSLTIQCQVDSQVTMMFWYRQQPGQSLTLIATANQGSEATYESGFVIDKFPISRPNLTFSTLTVSNMSPEDSSIYLCSVGQGASGRAQETQYFGPGTRLLVL.

A few counts support this clonotype. An end of the junction does not agree with germline; a read error may underlie this. The chain is built from TRBV5-1 and TRBJ2-5; 8 nucleotides line up with TRBD1. Looked up from germline, CDR1 is SGHRS and CDR2 is YFSETQ. The CDR3 spans 16 residues. Here the CDR3 reads CASSSSGGWGSEAQYF. The CDR3 DNA reads TGCGCCAGCAGCTCCTCAGGGGGCTGGGGGTCAGAGGCCCAGTACTTC.

This clonotype was seen a few times. The CDR3 DNA is TGCAGCGTTGAGACGGGACAAGAGACCCAGTACTTC. Its protein is CSVETGQETQYF. The rearrangement joins TRBV29-1 to TRBJ2-5; D might be TRBD2 (5 bases). The CDR3 has 12 residues. Trimming shortened V by 3 bases and J by 2 bases, and 7 bases separated the two germline ends. The germline V gene encodes CDR1 SQVTM and CDR2 ANQGSEA.

The chain carries TRBV7-3 and TRBJ2-7, with D possibly being TRBD1 or TRBD2 (5 bases each). The CDR3 loop spans 13 amino acids. The V end was cut by 1 base, the J end by 8 bases, with 12 bases between. Looked up from germline, CDR1 is SGHTA and CDR2 is FQGTGA. CDR3 residues: CASSLKGTLKQYF. CDR3 nucleotide sequence: TGTGCCAGCAGCTTAAAGGGGACCCTGAAGCAGTACTTC.

The count of this clonotype is one. The rearrangement links TRBV6-5 to TRBJ2-6; D is possibly TRBD1 or TRBD2 (5 bases each). The V and J ends lost 5 bases and 4 bases respectively, with 12 bases between them. This CDR3 is 15 amino acids long. In germline, CDR1 is MNHEY, CDR2 SVGAGI. CDR3 region: CASSRHGAGANVLTF. The CDR3 coding sequence is TGTGCCAGCAGTCGTCACGGGGCAGGGGCCAACGTCCTGACTTTC.

This chain links TRBV29-1 with TRBJ1-2, with TRBD1 as a possible D gene (5 bases). The CDR3 sequence is 14 residues long. Germline V gene data show CDR1 as SQVTM and CDR2 as ANQGSEA. Trimming removed 8 bases from V and 0 bases from J, with 16 bases in between. CDR3 amino acids: CSTSKDTANYGYTF. The CDR3 DNA follows: TGCAGCACTAGCAAGGACACAGCTAACTATGGCTACACCTTC.

V and J are TRBV12-3 or TRBV12-4 and TRBJ2-3, with a tentative D call TRBD2 (6 bases). V was trimmed by 2 bases and J by 2 bases, leaving 8 bases between them. CDR3 size: 14 residues. As DNA, the CDR3 is TGTGCCAGCAGTTTATTGCGGGACACAGATACGCAGTATTTT. Protein sequence: CASSLLRDTDTQYF.

This clonotype was seen a few times. The chain combines TRBV5-1 with TRBJ2-5; 11 nucleotides line up with TRBD2. The CDR3 has 14 residues. From germline, CDR1 is SGHRS and CDR2 YFSETQ. J gave up 4 bases and V 6 bases, and 5 bases lay outside the gene matches. For the CDR3, the DNA is TGCGCCAGCACCCTAACTAGCGGGAGAGAGACCCAGTACTTC. Residues: CASTLTSGRETQYF.

The V call is TRBV20-1, the J call TRBJ2-6, with D possibly called TRBD1 or TRBD2 (5 bases each). V gave up 5 bases and J gave up 0 bases, with 17 bases separating them. The CDR3 is 17 amino acids. Looked up from germline, CDR1 is DFQATT and CDR2 is SNEGSKA (reference sequence). The CDR3, as DNA: TGCAGTGCTGCTACCGGGACCGTGAGCTCTGGGGCCAACGTCCTGACTTTC. Protein product: CSAATGTVSSGANVLTF.

This clonotype appeared a single time. The chain carries TRBV7-2 and TRBJ2-3; tentatively, D is TRBD1 (6 bases). CDR1 is SGHTA, CDR2 FQGNSA, per germline. The CDR3 totals 13 residues. V dropped 5 bases and J dropped 6 bases, with 12 bases sitting between them. The CDR3 loop reads CASSRKTGDTQYF. The CDR3 bases are TGTGCCAGCAGCCGTAAAACAGGGGATACGCAGTATTTT. Complete variable domain (other parts from reference TRBV7-2 and TRBJ2-3): GAGVSQSPSNKVTEKGKDVELRCDPISGHTALYWYRQSLGQGLEFLIYFQGNSAPDKSGLPSDRFSAERTGGSVSTLTIQRTQQEDSAVYLCASSRKTGDTQYFGPGTRLTVL.

The V call is TRBV29-1, the J call TRBJ2-5; 7 bases fit TRBD1. This CDR3 has 15 amino acids. Germline lookup yields CDR1 SQVTM and CDR2 ANQGSEA. With V trimmed by 3 bases and J by 1 base, 8 bases remained unmatched. The chain's CDR3 is CSVEWPYRGQETQYF. CDR3 in DNA: TGCAGCGTTGAGTGGCCTTACAGGGGCCAAGAGACCCAGTACTTC.

The V call is TRBV7-8, the J call TRBJ2-7; D not resolved. CDR3 size: 13 residues. In germline, CDR1 is SGHVS, CDR2 FQNEAQ. Trimming shortened V by 7 bases and J by 0 bases, and 10 bases separated the two germline ends. CDR3 amino acids: CASIVTASYEQYF. CDR3 in DNA: TGTGCCAGCATCGTGACTGCCTCCTACGAGCAGTACTTC.

The chain joins TRBV20-1 to TRBJ2-3, with TRBD2 as a possible D gene (6 bases). This CDR3 contains 13 residues. Germline CDR1 DFQATT, CDR2 SNEGSKA (reference sequence). Here the CDR3 reads CSRDSLNTDTQYF. CDR3 coding DNA: TGCAGCCGGGACTCCCTAAACACAGATACGCAGTATTTT.

The V gene is TRBV6-1, the J gene TRBJ2-4; 7 bases are a match to TRBD1. The J call may be faulty, since TRBJ2-5 better matches the DNA end. The CDR3 has 15 residues. Germline assignment: CDR1 MNHNS and CDR2 SASEGT. The CDR3 nucleotides are TGTGCCAGCAGTGAAGTGGCCAGGGGGAAAGAGACCCAGTACTTC. Translation: CASSEVARGKETQYF.

The chain couples TRBV3-1 to TRBJ2-5, with 7 positions matching TRBD2. V lost 0 bases to trimming and J lost 9 bases; unmatched junction nucleotides: 10. The CDR3 runs 15 residues. CDR1 is LGHDT and CDR2 is YNNKEL in the germline V gene (reference sequence). This CDR3 reads CASSQDSGSGGAQYF. CDR3 nucleotides: TGTGCCAGCAGCCAAGATAGCGGGTCAGGAGGGGCCCAGTACTTC.

This chain connects TRBV15 to TRBJ1-1; D not resolved. CDR1 is LNHNV, CDR2 YYDKDF, per germline (reference sequence). The CDR3 has 13 residues. Trimming shortened V by 6 bases and J by 0 bases, and 8 bases separated the two germline ends. CDR3 sequence (DNA): TGTGCCACCAGGTTGATAATGAACACTGAAGCTTTCTTT. It yields the protein CATRLIMNTEAFF.

The chain links TRBV12-3 or TRBV12-4 to TRBJ2-6; D is unresolved. The CDR3 has 15 residues. Deletions cut 6 bases from V and 1 base from J, with 10 bases between. The CDR3 protein is CASRPRNSGANVLTF. In nucleotides, the CDR3 is TGTGCCAGCAGACCCCGAAATTCTGGGGCCAACGTCCTGACTTTC.

The chain has TRBV12-3 or TRBV12-4 and TRBJ2-5, with TRBD1 identical over 8 bases. This CDR3 has 13 amino acids. Germline trimming cut 4 bases from V and 4 bases from J; bases unmatched to any gene: 2. This CDR3 is CASSWTGIETQYF. Written as DNA, the CDR3 is TGTGCCAGCAGTTGGACAGGGATAGAGACCCAGTACTTC.

This chain joins TRBV20-1 and TRBJ2-7; the match to TRBD2 covers 11 bases. The CDR3 runs to 15 residues. The V and J ends lost 5 bases and 5 bases, in that order; junction bases with no gene match: 11. CDR1 and CDR2 (germline): DFQATT, SNEGSKA (reference sequence). CDR3: CSAYGTSGRADEQYF. DNA for the CDR3: TGCAGTGCTTACGGGACTAGCGGCCGAGCAGACGAGCAGTACTTC.

This chain links TRBV7-2 with TRBJ2-5; TRBD2 is a possible D gene (6 bases). The CDR3 covers 12 residues. V was clipped by 5 bases and J by 11 bases, with 15 bases between them. CDR1 and CDR2 from the germline V gene are SGHTA and FQGNSA. DNA of the CDR3: TGTGCCAGCAGCCCCGGGACTGAAAAGCAGTACTTC. This codes for CASSPGTEKQYF.

This clonotype was seen only once. This rearrangement joins TRBV6-5 to TRBJ2-7; 9 nucleotides align to TRBD1. CDR3 length: 15 amino acids. V lost 6 bases to trimming and J lost 2 bases; unmatched junction nucleotides: 8. Germline V gene lookup returns CDR1 MNHEY and CDR2 SVGAGI. This CDR3 reads CASRSGQGFTYEQYF. CDR3 sequence (DNA): TGTGCCAGCAGATCGGGACAGGGATTTACCTACGAGCAGTACTTC.